Presented here are 18 T cell receptor beta chains from one specimen sequenced in a study of shared clonotypes between healthy human individuals. Assay used: immunoSEQ multiplex PCR; TCRdb lists only in-frame clones, some missing. The sample records roughly 2,000,000 clones, around 93% being singletons. CD8 cells classed as naive were CD45RO-negative and positively selected for CCR7, excluding terminally differentiated effector memory CD45RA+ cells. The sample was naive CD8+ T cells from PBMCs. The receptors derive from a man aged 18 to 30 in good health. Some clones in this sample may be carry-over from other donors' samples.

The chain uses TRBV6-5 and TRBJ1-2; D is unclear. V was cut by 0 bases and J by 3 bases, with 8 bases left in between. The CDR3 length is 14 residues. CDR1 MNHEY and CDR2 SVGAGI come from the germline V gene. CDR3 DNA sequence: TGTGCCAGCAGTTACTCCGACACACACTATGGCTACACCTTC. It encodes CASSYSDTHYGYTF.

The CDR3 nucleotides are TGTGCCAGCAGCGCGCGGACAGGGCCCTACGAGCAGTACTTC. The encoded protein is CASSARTGPYEQYF. The genes are TRBV9 and TRBJ2-7, with TRBD1 identical over 8 bases. The V gene's germline CDR1 is SGDLS and CDR2 YYNGEE. The CDR3 spans 14 residues. J lost 2 bases, V lost 3 bases, and 4 bases had no gene match.

The rearrangement uses TRBV4-1 and TRBJ1-4; D might be TRBD1 (5 bases). The V and J ends lost 1 base and 4 bases respectively, with 16 bases between them. This CDR3 is 17 amino acids long. CDR1 and CDR2 (germline): MGHRA, YSYEKL. The CDR3 reads CASSQGTSFRLNEKLFF. The CDR3 nucleotides are TGCGCCAGCAGCCAAGGGACATCATTTCGCCTTAATGAAAAACTGTTTTTT.

This clone came up once. This chain joins TRBV6-1 and TRBJ2-7; D may be TRBD2 (5 bases). CDR3 length: 15 amino acids. From germline, CDR1 is MNHNS and CDR2 SASEGT. Trimming took off 6 bases at V and 6 bases at J, with 21 bases between the two ends. DNA for the CDR3: TGTGCCAGCAGAGACGACCTTAGCGAGTGGAGCGAGCAGTACTTC. Translation: CASRDDLSEWSEQYF.

V is TRBV7-8 and J is TRBJ2-1, with 12 bases identical to TRBD2. CDR1 and CDR2 (germline): SGHVS, FQNEAQ. This CDR3 is built from 17 residues. V trimming: 4 bases; J trimming: 8 bases; junction bases outside the gene matches: 12. The CDR3 bases are TGTGCCAGCAGCTGGCGACTAGCGGGAGCGGTTAGGGATGAGCAGTTCTTC. Translated: CASSWRLAGAVRDEQFF.

This chain connects TRBV2 to TRBJ1-1; 9 bases fit TRBD1. Per germline, CDR1 SNHLY and CDR2 FYNNEI. The CDR3 covers 12 residues. CDR3 in DNA: TGTGTCCCGACAGGGGGATTCGCTGAAGCTTTCTTT. As protein: CVPTGGFAEAFF. The whole variable domain, remainder taken from reference TRBV2 and TRBJ1-1, is EPEVTQTPSHQVTQMGQEVILRCVPISNHLYFYWYRQILGQKVEFLVSFYNNEISEKSEIFDDQFSVERPDGSNFTLKIRSTKLEDSAMYFCVPTGGFAEAFFGQGTRLTVV.

A remark on this clone: At the DNA level, this CDR3 is encoded by other sequences in the same sample as well. This chain uses TRBV9 with TRBJ2-3, with TRBD2 matching over 14 bases. V dropped 3 bases and J dropped 4; count of bases not matched to a gene: 4. In germline, CDR1 is SGDLS, CDR2 YYNGEE. The CDR3 loop spans 16 amino acids. The CDR3 reads CASSARLAGGPDTQYF. The CDR3 bases are TGTGCCAGCAGCGCCAGACTAGCGGGAGGGCCAGATACGCAGTATTTT.

The chain uses TRBV11-2 and TRBJ2-3; 7 positions match TRBD2. With 0 bases clipped from V and 0 bases from J, the junction kept 6 bases outside the gene matches. The CDR3 contains 17 residues. The germline gives CDR1 SGHAT, CDR2 FQNNGV. CDR3 sequence reads: CASSLDRRAGSTDTQYF. Written as DNA, the CDR3 is TGTGCCAGCAGCTTAGATCGTCGAGCGGGGAGCACAGATACGCAGTATTTT. Supplemented by reference TRBV11-2 and TRBJ2-3, the full variable domain reads EAGVAQSPRYKIIEKRQSVAFWCNPISGHATLYWYQQILGQGPKLLIQFQNNGVVDDSQLPKDRFSAERLKGVDSTLKIQPAKLEDSAVYLCASSLDRRAGSTDTQYFGPGTRLTVL.

This clone was detected once. The chain links TRBV29-1 to TRBJ2-3; D gene uncertain. Germline V gene lookup returns CDR1 SQVTM and CDR2 ANQGSEA. The CDR3 consists of 11 residues. V lost 6 bases and J 9 bases, leaving 13 bases between the germline ends. CDR3 amino acids: CSVQALQTQYF. The CDR3 DNA reads TGCAGCGTCCAAGCGCTGCAGACGCAGTATTTT.

This clone was recorded once. V is TRBV6-5 and J is TRBJ2-1; TRBD2 might be the D (6 bases). Trimming took 4 bases from V and 3 from J, leaving 13 bases between them. This CDR3 comprises 15 residues. CDR1 and CDR2 from the germline V gene are MNHEY and SVGAGI. CDR3 in amino acids: CASSSEGTIYNEQFF. Written as DNA, the CDR3 is TGTGCCAGCAGTTCGGAGGGCACCATCTACAATGAGCAGTTCTTC.

The chain recombines TRBV6-6 with TRBJ1-5, with D perhaps TRBD1 (5 bases). Germline V gene data show CDR1 as MNHNY and CDR2 as SVGAGI (reference sequence). Trimming stripped 6 bases from V and 5 bases from J, with 20 bases between. The CDR3 covers 16 residues. The CDR3 region is CASSPRDERRDQPQHF. The CDR3 coding sequence is TGTGCCAGCAGCCCCCGGGACGAGAGAAGGGATCAGCCCCAGCATTTT.

The chain carries TRBV28 and TRBJ2-7; D is ambiguous. Trimming took off 11 bases at V and 2 bases at J, with 13 bases between the two ends. CDR3 size: 12 residues. Germline CDR1 and CDR2: MDHEN and SYDVKM. The CDR3 coding sequence is TGTGCCTCTCACGACCGTCCCTACGAGCAGTACTTC. This codes for CASHDRPYEQYF. The full variable domain, completed using reference TRBV28 and TRBJ2-7, is DVKVTQSSRYLVKRTGEKVFLECVQDMDHENMFWYRQDPGLGLRLIYFSYDVKMKEKGDIPEGYSVSREKKERFSLILESASTNQTSMYLCASHDRPYEQYFGPGTRLTVT.

The gene calls are TRBV27 and TRBJ2-3; no definite D call. CDR1 is MNHEY, CDR2 SMNVEV, per germline (reference sequence). The V end lost 5 bases, the J end lost 3 bases, and 9 bases lay between the germline ends. This CDR3 comprises 13 residues. The CDR3 sequence is CASSPSGTDTQYF. CDR3 sequence (DNA): TGTGCCAGCAGTCCCTCAGGTACAGATACGCAGTATTTT.

J is TRBJ2-7 and V is TRBV4-3; a weak D match, TRBD2 (5 bases). Trimming took 0 bases from V and 6 from J, leaving 18 bases between them. CDR1 and CDR2 from the germline V gene are LGHNA and YSLEER. CDR3 size: 16 residues. The CDR3 DNA follows: TGCGCCAGCAGCCAAGATTTTGGGTTCAGCGGAGCCGAGCAGTACTTC. Its protein is CASSQDFGFSGAEQYF.

This clone was seen a few times. The same CDR3 is also encoded by other DNA sequences in this sample. This rearrangement joins TRBV5-1 to TRBJ1-1, with D possibly being TRBD1 (5 bases). There are 11 residues in the CDR3. Per germline, CDR1 SGHRS and CDR2 YFSETQ. Trimming stripped 4 bases from V and 8 bases from J, with 9 bases between. In nucleotides, the CDR3 is TGCGCCAGCAGCCAGGGTCCCGAAGCTTTCTTT. Protein product: CASSQGPEAFF. Together with reference TRBV5-1 and TRBJ1-1, the CDR3 gives the full variable domain: KAGVTQTPRYLIKTRGQQVTLSCSPISGHRSVSWYQQTPGQGLQFLFEYFSETQRNKGNFPGRFSGRQFSNSRSEMNVSTLELGDSALYLCASSQGPEAFFGQGTRLTVV.

The chain combines TRBV27 with TRBJ2-1, with D unresolved. The CDR3 consists of 13 residues. Trimming cost V 4 bases and J 4 bases, with 8 bases left between them. The V gene's germline CDR1 is MNHEY and CDR2 SMNVEV (reference sequence). CDR3 sequence reads: CASSSSGYNEQFF. DNA for the CDR3: TGTGCCAGCAGTTCTAGTGGATACAATGAGCAGTTCTTC.

This chain connects TRBV7-9 to TRBJ2-5; TRBD2 agrees at 11 bases. The trim removed 5 bases at V and 4 bases at J, leaving 15 bases unmatched. Germline V gene data show CDR1 as SEHNR and CDR2 as FQNEAQ (reference sequence). This CDR3 has 18 residues. CDR3 sequence: CASSPAGLADRGVETQYF. The DNA for the CDR3 is TGTGCCAGCAGCCCAGCGGGACTAGCGGACAGAGGGGTAGAGACCCAGTACTTC. Full variable domain (missing parts from reference TRBV7-9 and TRBJ2-5): DTGVSQNPRHKITKRGQNVTFRCDPISEHNRLYWYRQTLGQGPEFLTYFQNEAQLEKSRLLSDRFSAERPKGSFSTLEIQRTEQGDSAMYLCASSPAGLADRGVETQYFGPGTRLLVL.

The rearrangement links TRBV9 to TRBJ2-1; TRBD2 aligns across 11 bases. This CDR3 spans 17 amino acids. V was clipped by 3 bases and J by 4 bases; unmatched bases: 9. Germline loops: CDR1 SGDLS, CDR2 YYNGEE. The CDR3 protein is CASSGRPTSGGYNEQFF. Here the CDR3 DNA reads TGTGCCAGCAGCGGACGACCTACTAGCGGGGGTTACAATGAGCAGTTCTTC. Based on the CDR3 plus reference TRBV9 and TRBJ2-1, the full variable domain is DSGVTQTPKHLITATGQRVTLRCSPRSGDLSVYWYQQSLDQGLQFLIQYYNGEERAKGNILERFSAQQFPDLHSELNLSSLELGDSALYFCASSGRPTSGGYNEQFFGPGTRLTVL.